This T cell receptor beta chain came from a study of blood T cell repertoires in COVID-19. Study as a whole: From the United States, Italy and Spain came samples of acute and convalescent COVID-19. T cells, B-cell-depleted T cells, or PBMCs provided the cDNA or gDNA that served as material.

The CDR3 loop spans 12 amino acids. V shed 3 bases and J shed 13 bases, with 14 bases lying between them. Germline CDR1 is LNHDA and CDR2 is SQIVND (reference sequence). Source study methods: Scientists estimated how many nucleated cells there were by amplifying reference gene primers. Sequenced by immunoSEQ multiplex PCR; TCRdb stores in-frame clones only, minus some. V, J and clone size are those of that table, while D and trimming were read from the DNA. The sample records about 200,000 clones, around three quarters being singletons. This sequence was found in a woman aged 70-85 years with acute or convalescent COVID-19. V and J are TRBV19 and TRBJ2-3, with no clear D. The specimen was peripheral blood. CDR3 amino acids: CASSIPLSNKYF. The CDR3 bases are TGTGCCAGTAGTATTCCTCTCTCGAACAAGTATTTT.